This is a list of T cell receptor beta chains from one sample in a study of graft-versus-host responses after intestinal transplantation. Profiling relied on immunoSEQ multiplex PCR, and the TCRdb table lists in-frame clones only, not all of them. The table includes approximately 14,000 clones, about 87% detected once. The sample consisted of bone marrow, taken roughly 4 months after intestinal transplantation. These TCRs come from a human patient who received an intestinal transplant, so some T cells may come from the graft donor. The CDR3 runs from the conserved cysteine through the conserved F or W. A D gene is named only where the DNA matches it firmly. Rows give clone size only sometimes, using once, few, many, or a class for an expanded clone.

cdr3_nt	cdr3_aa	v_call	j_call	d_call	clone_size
TGTGCCAGCAGCCCACACGGAAGGACTAGCGCCCAAGAGACCCAGTACTTC	CASSPHGRTSAQETQYF	TRBV9	TRBJ2-5	TRBD2	-
TGTGCCAGCAGCCCGGGGGGGGATAGGGAAAAACTGTTTTTT	CASSPGGDREKLFF	TRBV28	TRBJ1-4	-	-
TGTGCCTGGAGTGTATCCGCGACAGGCCTCCACTTT	CAWSVSATGLHF	TRBV30	TRBJ1-6	-	-
TGTGCCAGCAGCAAGATCCGAGGGAATGCTAACACCGGGGAGCTGTTTTTT	CASSKIRGNANTGELFF	TRBV21-1	TRBJ2-2	-	-
TGTGCCAGCAGCGCAAGTGGGAGTAGCGGGGCCTCCTACGAGCAGTACTTC	CASSASGSSGASYEQYF	TRBV9	TRBJ2-7	TRBD2	few
TGTGCCAGTAGCAACCCCCGGACAGGGGGTTACACAGATACGCAGTATTTT	CASSNPRTGGYTDTQYF	TRBV19	TRBJ2-3	TRBD1	-
TGTGCCAGCAGCTTGGAGGGGCCCGTCTCTGAAAAACTGTTTTTT	CASSLEGPVSEKLFF	TRBV5-4	TRBJ1-4	-	-
TGTGCCAGCAGTTTAGCCAGGGGGAGTCTAGGTGAGCAGTTCTTC	CASSLARGSLGEQFF	TRBV7-2	TRBJ2-1	TRBD1	-
TGTGCCAGCAGCTTGGGGGGTGGTCTATACGAGCAGTACTTC	CASSLGGGLYEQYF	TRBV5-6	TRBJ2-7	-	-
TGTGCCACCAGCAGAAGTAGCGGCACCGGGGAGCTGTTTTTT	CATSRSSGTGELFF	TRBV15	TRBJ2-2	-	-
TGTGCCAGCAGCGGGGAGGGAGACAGACCCGATACGCAGTATTTT	CASSGEGDRPDTQYF	TRBV9	TRBJ2-3	TRBD2	-
TGTGCCAGCAGCTTGGGCGGGAACACTGAAGCTTTCTTT	CASSLGGNTEAFF	TRBV5-6	TRBJ1-1	-	-
TGTGCCAGCAGCGTAGAAGGGACAGGGGAAGGAAACACCATATATTTT	CASSVEGTGEGNTIYF	TRBV9	TRBJ1-3	TRBD1	once
TGTGCCAGTAGTATCGGCGCTGGAGGGGTTAACATTCAGTACTTC	CASSIGAGGVNIQYF	TRBV19	TRBJ2-4	-	-
TGTGCCAGCACTCGGGGCAATGAGCAGTTCTTC	CASTRGNEQFF	TRBV5-4	TRBJ2-1	-	-
TGTGCCAGCAGCCCAACTGGGGGGCCCCAGCATTTT	CASSPTGGPQHF	TRBV6-5	TRBJ1-5	-	-
TGTGCCAGCAGCTTCGGACAGGGGAACACTGAAGCTTTCTTT	CASSFGQGNTEAFF	TRBV7-8	TRBJ1-1	TRBD1	-
TGTGCCAGTAGTACAGGGGGACAGGCCTTCTACGAGCAGTACTTC	CASSTGGQAFYEQYF	TRBV19	TRBJ2-7	TRBD1	-
TGCGCCAGCAGCTTGACGGGACTAGCGGGAGGAGGGGATACGCAGTATTTT	CASSLTGLAGGGDTQYF	TRBV5-1	TRBJ2-3	TRBD2	-
TGTGCCAGCAGCGCGGGACAGGGGGGTGAAAAACTGTTTTTT	CASSAGQGGEKLFF	TRBV5-5	TRBJ1-4	TRBD1	-
TGTGCCAGCAGTGAAGGACTAGGCGTGGAAACCTACGAGCAGTACTTC	CASSEGLGVETYEQYF	TRBV2	TRBJ2-7	-	-
TGTGCCTGGGATATAAGTTCCTCCTATAATTCACCCCTCCACTTT	CAWDISSSYNSPLHF	TRBV30	TRBJ1-6	-	once
TGTGCCAGCAGGGATCCGACCGGGACAGAGAACACCGGGGAGCTGTTTTTT	CASRDPTGTENTGELFF	TRBV9	TRBJ2-2	TRBD1	-
TGTGCCAGCAGTTTCTTCCGCGAGGGAGGTTCAGAGACCCAGTACTTC	CASSFFREGGSETQYF	TRBV6-5	TRBJ2-5	-	-
TGTGCCAGCAGTTTAGGGCCGGGGGGCTGGGGTTCACCCCTCCACTTT	CASSLGPGGWGSPLHF	TRBV27	TRBJ1-6	-	once
TGTGCCAGCAGCGCCAGAACTAACTATGGCTACACCTTC	CASSARTNYGYTF	TRBV9	TRBJ1-2	-	few
TGTGCCATCAGTGAAGTAAGCGGGAGGGCCAACAATGAGCAGTTCTTC	CAISEVSGRANNEQFF	TRBV10-3	TRBJ2-1	TRBD2	once
TGTGCCAGCAGTGAAAGGGGACTAGCGGGACTTTACGAGCAGTACTTC	CASSERGLAGLYEQYF	TRBV2	TRBJ2-7	TRBD2	medium-sized
TGTGCTAGTGGTTTGTCGGACACCGGGGAGCTGTTTTTT	CASGLSDTGELFF	TRBV12-5	TRBJ2-2	-	-
TGTGCCAGTAGTACCCCGCGAATCCGACAGGGAGCACTTCGTGAAAAACTGTTTTTT	CASSTPRIRQGALREKLFF	TRBV19	TRBJ1-4	TRBD1	-
TGTGCCAGCAGCGCAGAAATCGGGGGGGAAGGCTACACCTTC	CASSAEIGGEGYTF	TRBV9	TRBJ1-2	-	-
TGTGCCAGCAGCTTTTTCGGGACAACTAATGAAAAACTGTTTTTT	CASSFFGTTNEKLFF	TRBV5-6	TRBJ1-4	-	-
TGCACCAGCACAACGGACGTAAACACTTCCAAAAACATTCAGTACTTC	CTSTTDVNTSKNIQYF	TRBV1	TRBJ2-4	-	-
TGTGCCTGGTCGTTCACCAATAATGAAAAACTGTTTTTT	CAWSFTNNEKLFF	TRBV30	TRBJ1-4	-	-
TGTGCCAGTAGTCCACAAGGGCAGGACTACTATGGCTACACCTTC	CASSPQGQDYYGYTF	TRBV19	TRBJ1-2	-	-
TGCGCCAGCAGCTTGGCCTTCAGCGGCTCCTACAATGAGCAGTTCTTC	CASSLAFSGSYNEQFF	TRBV5-1	TRBJ2-1	-	-
TGTGCCAGCAGACGGGAGGGGGGTCCAGATACGCAGTATTTT	CASRREGGPDTQYF	TRBV27	TRBJ2-3	TRBD2	-